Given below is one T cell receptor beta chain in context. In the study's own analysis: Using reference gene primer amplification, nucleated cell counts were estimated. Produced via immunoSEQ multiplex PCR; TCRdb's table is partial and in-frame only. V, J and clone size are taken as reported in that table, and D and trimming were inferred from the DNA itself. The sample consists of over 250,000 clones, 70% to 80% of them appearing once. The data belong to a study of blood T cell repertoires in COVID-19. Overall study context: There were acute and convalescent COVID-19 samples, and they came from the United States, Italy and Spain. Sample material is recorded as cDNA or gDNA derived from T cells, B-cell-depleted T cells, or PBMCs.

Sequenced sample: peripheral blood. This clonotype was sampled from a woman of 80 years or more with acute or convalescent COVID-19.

The CDR3, as DNA: TGTGCCAGCAGCAATCTACAGGGCACTGAAGCTTTCTTT. Translating gives CASSNLQGTEAFF. The chain employs TRBV11-2 and TRBJ1-1, with D maybe TRBD1 (6 bases). Germline lookup yields CDR1 SGHAT and CDR2 FQNNGV. V dropped 5 bases and J dropped 4 bases, with 11 bases sitting between them. This CDR3 comprises 13 residues.